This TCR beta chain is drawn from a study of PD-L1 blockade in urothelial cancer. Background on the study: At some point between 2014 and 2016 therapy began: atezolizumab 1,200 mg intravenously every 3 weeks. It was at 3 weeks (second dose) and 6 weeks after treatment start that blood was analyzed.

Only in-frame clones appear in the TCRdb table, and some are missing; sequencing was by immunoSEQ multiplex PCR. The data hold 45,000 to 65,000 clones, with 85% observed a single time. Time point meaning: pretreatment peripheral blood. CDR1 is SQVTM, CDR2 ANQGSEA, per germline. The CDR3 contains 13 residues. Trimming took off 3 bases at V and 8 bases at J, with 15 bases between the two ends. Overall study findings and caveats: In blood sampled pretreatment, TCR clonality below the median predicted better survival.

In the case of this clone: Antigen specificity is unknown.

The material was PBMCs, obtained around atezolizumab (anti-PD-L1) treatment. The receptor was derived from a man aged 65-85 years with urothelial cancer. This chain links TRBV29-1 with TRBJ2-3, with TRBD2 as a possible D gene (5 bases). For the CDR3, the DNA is TGCAGCGTTGAGGTCCTAGGGAGTGTTACGCAGTATTTT. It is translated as CSVEVLGSVTQYF.